This T cell receptor (beta chain) was identified in a study of PD-1 blockade in classical Hodgkin lymphoma. Study results and limitations: Those starting nivolumab under 1 year post-ASCT were excluded. Relative to healthy donors, newly diagnosed patients reportedly had lower baseline TCR diversity, which was reported as lower still in relapsed/refractory patients.

No patient escaped relapse after autologous stem cell transplantation, and brentuximab vedotin exposure varied. Clones were sequenced by immunoSEQ multiplex PCR, and TCRdb holds only the in-frame ones, with some missing. The repertoire holds 40,000 to 65,000 clones, with roughly 80% as singletons. V was pared by 1 base and J by 2 bases, with 9 bases between. Germline loops: CDR1 SGHRS, CDR2 YFSETQ. The CDR3 consists of 14 residues. As regards this clone: What it binds is unknown.

Sequences were derived from peripheral blood mononuclear cells (PBMCs), sampled at baseline. The V and J genes are TRBV5-1 and TRBJ1-2; no clear D gene. The clonotype originates from a human donor with classical Hodgkin lymphoma. The CDR3 loop is CASSLQASNYGYTF. CDR3 nucleotides: TGCGCCAGCAGCTTGCAAGCTTCGAACTATGGCTACACCTTC.